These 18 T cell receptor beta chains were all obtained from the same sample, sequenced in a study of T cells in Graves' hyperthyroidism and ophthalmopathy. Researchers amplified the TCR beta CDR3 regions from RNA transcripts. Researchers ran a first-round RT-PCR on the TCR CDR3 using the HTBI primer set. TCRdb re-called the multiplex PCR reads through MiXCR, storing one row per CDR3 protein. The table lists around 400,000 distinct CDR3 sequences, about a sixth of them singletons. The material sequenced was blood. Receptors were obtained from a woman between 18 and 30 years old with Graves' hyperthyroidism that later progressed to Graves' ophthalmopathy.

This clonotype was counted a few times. The CDR3 coding sequence is TGTGCCAGCAGTGAACCGGGACAGTACGAGCAGTACTTC. It translates to CASSEPGQYEQYF. The chain joins TRBV25-1 to TRBJ2-7; 7 bases agree with TRBD1. The CDR3 consists of 13 residues. V gave up 2 bases and J gave up 4 bases; unmatched junction bases: 2. The germline V gene encodes CDR1 MGHDK and CDR2 SYGVNS.

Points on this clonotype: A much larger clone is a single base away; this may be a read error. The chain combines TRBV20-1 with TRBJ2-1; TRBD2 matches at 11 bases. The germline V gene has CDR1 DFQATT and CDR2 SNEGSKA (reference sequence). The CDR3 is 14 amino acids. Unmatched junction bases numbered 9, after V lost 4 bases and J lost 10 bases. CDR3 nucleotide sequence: TGCAGTGCTACGGGACTAGCGGAAGCCTACGAGCAGTTCTTC. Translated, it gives CSATGLAEAYEQFF.

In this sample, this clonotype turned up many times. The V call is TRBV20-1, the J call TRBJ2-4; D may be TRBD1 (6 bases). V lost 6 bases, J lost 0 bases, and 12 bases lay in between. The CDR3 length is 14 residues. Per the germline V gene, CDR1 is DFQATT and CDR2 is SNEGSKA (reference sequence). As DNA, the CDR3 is TGCAGTGCCGGACAGCCCCTAGCCAAAAACATTCAGTACTTC. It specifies CSAGQPLAKNIQYF.

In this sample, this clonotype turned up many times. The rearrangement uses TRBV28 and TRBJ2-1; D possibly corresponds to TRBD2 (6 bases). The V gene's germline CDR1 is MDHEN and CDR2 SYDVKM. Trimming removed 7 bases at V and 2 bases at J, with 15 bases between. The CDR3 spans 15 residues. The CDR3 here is CASNHPGATYNEQFF. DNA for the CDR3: TGTGCCAGCAACCACCCGGGAGCGACCTACAATGAGCAGTTCTTC.

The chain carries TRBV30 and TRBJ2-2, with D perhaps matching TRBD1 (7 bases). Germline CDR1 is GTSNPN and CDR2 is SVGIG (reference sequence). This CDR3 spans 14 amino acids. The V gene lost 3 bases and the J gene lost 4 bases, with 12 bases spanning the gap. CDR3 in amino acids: CAWSPGGTTGELFF. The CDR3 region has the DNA TGTGCCTGGAGCCCAGGGGGGACCACCGGGGAGCTGTTTTTT.

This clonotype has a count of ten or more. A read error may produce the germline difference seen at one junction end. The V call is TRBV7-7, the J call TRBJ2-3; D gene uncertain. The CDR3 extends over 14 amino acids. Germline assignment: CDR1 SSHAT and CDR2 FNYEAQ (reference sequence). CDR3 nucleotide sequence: TGTGCTAGCAGCTCTAGTGCGGGCACAGATACGCAGTATTTT. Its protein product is CASSSSAGTDTQYF.

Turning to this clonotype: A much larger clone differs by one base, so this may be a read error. The CDR3: CASSIKVLGGEQYF. The CDR3 bases are TGTGCCAGCAGTATCAAGGTCCTAGGGGGTGAGCAGTACTTC. The chain combines TRBV28 with TRBJ2-7, with D tentatively TRBD1 (6 bases). From germline, CDR1 is MDHEN and CDR2 SYDVKM. The CDR3 is made up of 14 amino acids. The V end lost 5 bases, the J end lost 7 bases, and 18 bases lay between the germline ends.

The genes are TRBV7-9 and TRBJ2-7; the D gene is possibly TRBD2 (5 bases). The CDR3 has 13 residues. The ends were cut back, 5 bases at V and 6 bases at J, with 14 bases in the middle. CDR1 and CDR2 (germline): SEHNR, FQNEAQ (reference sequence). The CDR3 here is CASSVGPSGEQYF. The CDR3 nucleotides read TGTGCCAGCAGCGTTGGGCCGAGCGGCGAGCAGTACTTC.

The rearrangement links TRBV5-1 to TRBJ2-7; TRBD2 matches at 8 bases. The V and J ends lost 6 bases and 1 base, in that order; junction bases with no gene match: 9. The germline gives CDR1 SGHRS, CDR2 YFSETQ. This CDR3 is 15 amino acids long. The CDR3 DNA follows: TGCGCCAGCAATTCGGGGAGCGGGAGATCCTACGAGCAGTACTTC. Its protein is CASNSGSGRSYEQYF.

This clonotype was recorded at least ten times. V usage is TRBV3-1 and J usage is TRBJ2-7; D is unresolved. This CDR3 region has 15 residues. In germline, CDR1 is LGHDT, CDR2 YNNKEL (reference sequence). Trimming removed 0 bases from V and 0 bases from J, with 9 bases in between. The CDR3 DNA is TGTGCCAGCAGCCAAGAGAGCTTTCCCTCCTACGAGCAGTACTTC. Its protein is CASSQESFPSYEQYF.

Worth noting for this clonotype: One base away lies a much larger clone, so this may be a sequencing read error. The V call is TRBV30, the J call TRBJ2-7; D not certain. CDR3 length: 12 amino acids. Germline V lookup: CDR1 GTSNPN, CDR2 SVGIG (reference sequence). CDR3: CARSGKGHEQYF. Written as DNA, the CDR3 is TGTGCCCGGAGTGGAAAGGGCCACGAGCAGTACTTC.

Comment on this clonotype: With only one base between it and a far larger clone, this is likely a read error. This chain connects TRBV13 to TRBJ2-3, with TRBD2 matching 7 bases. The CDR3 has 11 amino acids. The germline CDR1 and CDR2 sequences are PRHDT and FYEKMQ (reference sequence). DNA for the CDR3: TGTGCCAGCGGACTAGGAGATATGCAGTATTTT. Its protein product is CASGLGDMQYF.

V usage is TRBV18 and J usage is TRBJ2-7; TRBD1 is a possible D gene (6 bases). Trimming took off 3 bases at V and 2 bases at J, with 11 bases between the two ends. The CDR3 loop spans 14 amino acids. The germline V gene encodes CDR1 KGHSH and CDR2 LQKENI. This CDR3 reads CASSPDREPYEQYF. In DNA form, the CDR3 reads TGTGCCAGCTCACCGGACAGAGAACCCTACGAGCAGTACTTC.

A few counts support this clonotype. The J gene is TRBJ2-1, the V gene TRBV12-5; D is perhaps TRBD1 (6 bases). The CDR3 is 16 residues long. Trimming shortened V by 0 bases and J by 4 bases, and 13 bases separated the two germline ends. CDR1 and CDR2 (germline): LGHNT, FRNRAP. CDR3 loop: CASGLVGQGKYNEQFF. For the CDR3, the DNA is TGTGCTAGTGGTTTGGTGGGGCAGGGGAAATACAATGAGCAGTTCTTC.

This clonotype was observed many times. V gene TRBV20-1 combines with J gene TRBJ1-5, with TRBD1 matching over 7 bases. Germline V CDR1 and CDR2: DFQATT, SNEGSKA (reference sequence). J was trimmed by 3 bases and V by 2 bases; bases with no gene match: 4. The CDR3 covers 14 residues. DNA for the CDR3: TGCAGTGCTAGATACAGGGGAGACAATCAGCCCCAGCATTTT. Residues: CSARYRGDNQPQHF.

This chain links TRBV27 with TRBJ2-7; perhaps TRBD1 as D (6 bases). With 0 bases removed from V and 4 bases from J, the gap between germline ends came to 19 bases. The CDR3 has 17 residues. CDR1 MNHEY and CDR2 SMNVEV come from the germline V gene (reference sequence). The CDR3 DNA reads TGTGCCAGCAGTTTATCCATTGCGACAGGCCAAAATTACGAGCAGTACTTC. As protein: CASSLSIATGQNYEQYF.

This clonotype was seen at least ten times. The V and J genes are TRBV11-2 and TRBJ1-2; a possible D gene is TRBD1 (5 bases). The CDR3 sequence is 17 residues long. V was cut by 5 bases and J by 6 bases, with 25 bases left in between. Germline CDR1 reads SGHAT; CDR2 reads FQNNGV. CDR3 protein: CASSPTRTIMGKDGYTF. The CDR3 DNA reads TGTGCCAGCAGCCCGACCCGGACAATTATGGGGAAGGATGGCTACACCTTC.

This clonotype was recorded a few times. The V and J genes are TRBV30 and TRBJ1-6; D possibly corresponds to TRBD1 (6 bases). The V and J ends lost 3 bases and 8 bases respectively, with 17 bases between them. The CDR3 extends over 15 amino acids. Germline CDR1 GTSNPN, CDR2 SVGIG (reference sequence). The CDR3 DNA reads TGTGCCTGGAGAGAAAAGGCAGGGGAACATTCACCCCTCCACTTT. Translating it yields CAWREKAGEHSPLHF.